The clone carrying this T cell receptor beta chain was detected only a few times. As yet, its antigen is unknown. Germline CDR1 SNHLY, CDR2 FYNNEI. CDR3 length: 15 residues. V was shortened by 2 bases and J by 6 bases, with 14 bases between the two germline ends. The study enrolled healthy HIV-negative adults without recent acute infections or vaccinations as donors. Unsorted samples used around 98 million PBMCs for genomic DNA. These data belong to a study of shared clonotypes between healthy human individuals. General study points: Limitation of the genetic and exposure-history diversity represented came from the few donors.

The authors sequenced unsorted PBMC DNA on ten immunoSEQ deep assay plates. Sequencing was performed with immunoSEQ multiplex PCR; in TCRdb, only in-frame clones are kept and a portion is missing. The sample shows some 530,000 clones, over 75% of them seen only once. The source material was PBMCs. J is TRBJ1-3 and V is TRBV2; D is unclear. This receptor was identified in a middle-aged woman in good health. Some clones in this sample may be carry-over from other donors' samples. CDR3 loop: CASSELSAASNTIYF. The CDR3 DNA is TGTGCCAGCAGTGAACTCTCAGCCGCTTCAAACACCATATATTTT.